This T cell receptor (beta chain) was identified in a study of metastatic and nonmetastatic thyroid tumors. Study outcomes and limitations: Benign nodules reportedly had significantly lower TCR beta diversity than malignant thyroid tumors in blood and tumor.

The CDR3 has 16 residues. Germline trimming cut 6 bases from V and 0 bases from J; bases unmatched to any gene: 4. Germline CDR1 and CDR2: MRHNA and SNTAGT. This clone was counted many times. Its antigen is unknown. Original processing notes: A papillary thyroid cancer distant-metastasis classifier was built from CDR3 differences across clinicopathological groups. TCRdb re-analyzed the PCR reads through MiXCR. It is TCRdb's table, rather than the study itself, that gives the V and J calls and clone size. There are roughly 20,000 clones in the sample; around 19% occur only once, and more than 20% lies in the top ten. All patients were untreated before thyroid surgery.

The chain is built from TRBV6-4 and TRBJ2-6; 8 bases fit TRBD1. The source of this sequence is a male donor with papillary thyroid cancer or a benign thyroid nodule (not recorded which). Some clones in this sample may be carry-over from other donors' samples. The sequenced sample was blood. CDR3 amino acids: CASSRDRSSGANVLTF. For the CDR3, the DNA is TGTGCCAGCAGCCGGGACAGGAGCTCTGGGGCCAACGTCCTGACTTTC.